Listed below are T cell receptor beta chains from one sample, sequenced in a study of blood T cell repertoires in COVID-19. Here immunoSEQ multiplex PCR was the method, and the copy in TCRdb shows in-frame clones only, minus some. The table includes about 210,000 clones, around 81% detected once. The sample taken for sequencing was peripheral blood. All receptors come from a woman between 65 and 79 years old with acute or convalescent COVID-19. The CDR3 runs from the conserved cysteine through the conserved F or W. D genes are given only for firm matches. The size field is filled for only some rows; it gives once, few, many or a size class.

clone size | J gene | V gene | D gene | CDR3 protein | CDR3 DNA
once | TRBJ2-1 | TRBV19 | NA | CASTPTGPNNEQFF | TGTGCCAGTACCCCGACAGGTCCTAACAATGAGCAGTTCTTC
NA | TRBJ1-3 | TRBV4-1 | NA | CASSQDRGTGNTIYF | TGCGCCAGCAGCCAAGATAGAGGGACTGGAAACACCATATATTTT
many | TRBJ1-1 | TRBV2 | NA | CASSIGENTEAFF | TGTGCCAGCAGTATCGGGGAGAACACTGAAGCTTTCTTT
NA | TRBJ2-2 | TRBV5-4 | NA | CASSLDSGTTGELFF | TGTGCCAGCAGCTTGGACTCAGGCACCACCGGGGAGCTGTTTTTT
NA | TRBJ2-3 | TRBV5-1 | TRBD1 | CASSLVRPGGRDTQYF | TGCGCCAGCAGCTTGGTAAGGCCAGGGGGTCGAGATACGCAGTATTTT
NA | TRBJ1-1 | TRBV5-1 | TRBD1 | CASRDRENTEAFF | TGCGCCAGCCGCGACAGGGAGAACACTGAAGCTTTCTTT
NA | TRBJ1-1 | TRBV5-8 | TRBD1 | CASSLGTGGNTEAFF | TGTGCCAGCAGCTTGGGAACAGGGGGCAACACTGAAGCTTTCTTT
NA | TRBJ2-2 | TRBV6-6 | NA | CASNLDGQFTGELFF | TGTGCCAGCAATCTCGACGGACAGTTCACCGGGGAGCTGTTTTTT
NA | TRBJ1-2 | TRBV19 | TRBD1 | CASSDRALGYGYTF | TGTGCCAGTAGCGACAGGGCGCTTGGATATGGCTACACCTTC
NA | TRBJ1-4 | TRBV5-1 | NA | CASSLSTGNEKLFF | TGCGCCAGCAGCTTGTCTACGGGAAATGAAAAACTGTTTTTT
NA | TRBJ2-1 | TRBV12-5 | TRBD2 | CASGLGLLAGGPHNNEQFF | TGTGCTAGTGGTTTGGGCCTCCTAGCGGGGGGACCTCATAACAATGAGCAGTTCTTC
NA | TRBJ1-1 | TRBV12-3/TRBV12-4 | NA | CASSLGAGEAFF | TGTGCCAGCAGTTTAGGGGCAGGGGAAGCTTTCTTT
NA | TRBJ2-2 | TRBV5-1 | NA | CASSLAEQGSGTGELFF | TGCGCCAGCAGCTTGGCCGAACAGGGTTCGGGGACCGGGGAGCTGTTTTTT
few | TRBJ1-3 | TRBV5-4 | TRBD1 | CASSLQGNLGGNTIYF | TGTGCCAGCAGCTTACAGGGGAACTTGGGTGGAAACACCATATATTTT
NA | TRBJ2-1 | TRBV7-9 | NA | CASSLSGNQEQFF | TGTGCCAGCAGCTTATCAGGAAACCAGGAGCAGTTCTTC
NA | TRBJ1-1 | TRBV12-3/TRBV12-4 | NA | CASRKDSEAFF | TGTGCCAGCAGGAAAGACAGCGAAGCTTTCTTT
few | TRBJ2-3 | TRBV10-1 | TRBD2 | CASGLAGDTQYF | TGCGCCAGCGGATTAGCGGGGGATACGCAGTATTTT
NA | TRBJ2-1 | TRBV7-9 | NA | CATSDRSGNEQFF | TGTGCCACCTCCGACCGGAGTGGCAATGAGCAGTTCTTC
NA | TRBJ2-2 | TRBV27 | NA | CASSKMWSSGELFF | TGTGCCAGCAGCAAGATGTGGAGTTCCGGGGAGCTGTTTTTT
NA | TRBJ2-3 | TRBV7-8 | TRBD2 | CASSSDASGVLRTDTQYF | TGTGCCAGCAGCTCGGATGCTAGCGGGGTTCTTCGCACAGATACGCAGTATTTT
NA | TRBJ1-2 | TRBV27 | NA | CASSLSMGGGYGYTF | TGTGCCAGCAGTTTATCGATGGGGGGAGGCTATGGCTACACCTTC
few | TRBJ1-3 | TRBV5-1 | NA | CASSLGTASGNTIYF | TGCGCCAGCAGCTTGGGGACAGCTTCTGGAAACACCATATATTTT
NA | TRBJ2-1 | TRBV24-1 | TRBD1 | CATSDLAGTGGNEQFF | TGTGCCACCAGTGATTTGGCCGGGACAGGGGGCAATGAGCAGTTCTTC
few | TRBJ2-7 | TRBV5-1 | TRBD2 | CASSLAATSGGRYEQYF | TGCGCCAGCAGCTTGGCCGCTACTAGCGGGGGGCGATACGAGCAGTACTTC
NA | TRBJ2-2 | TRBV5-1 | TRBD1 | CASSLGDRANTGELFF | TGCGCCAGCAGCTTGGGGGACAGGGCGAACACCGGGGAGCTGTTTTTT
once | TRBJ1-2 | TRBV6-5 | TRBD1 | CASTSGQGAEGYTF | TGTGCCAGCACCTCCGGACAGGGGGCAGAAGGCTACACCTTC